This TCR beta chain was retrieved from a study of T cells after yellow fever vaccination. Notes on the study in general: It was the secondary response that reached its peak faster, day 5 versus 15, but it was weaker.

From the 5' RACE reads, TCRdb called clonotypes with MiXCR, one entry per CDR3 protein. The repertoire includes hundreds of thousands of distinct CDR3 sequences, around 3.6% of them detected once, and about a quarter sits in the top ten. As for this clonotype: The antigen is not known.

The specimen was PBMCs, collected on the day of the yellow fever booster vaccination. This TCR was recovered from a man younger than 35 who received the YFV17D yellow fever vaccine.

The CDR3 DNA sequence: TGTGCCAGCAGCTTAGGATGGGGTATTAGCAATCAGCCCCAGCATTTT. Translated: CASSLGWGISNQPQHF. The chain couples TRBV7-8 to TRBJ1-5; D is unresolved. This CDR3 has 16 residues. Between the trimmed V and J ends, which lost 1 base and 0 bases, there was a span of 10 bases. Germline CDR1 is SGHVS and CDR2 is FQNEAQ.